This TCR beta chain is drawn from a study of breast tumors, draining lymph nodes, adjacent tissues. Study-wide results and caveats: Findings are consistent with lymph node origin and intratumoral expansion of most tumor T cells. Luminal-like breast cancer showed significantly higher tumor–nontumor repertoire similarity than basal-like.

The lymph nodes were axillary draining lymph nodes from breast cancer patients. CDR1 is LGHDT and CDR2 is YNNKEL in the germline V gene (reference sequence). This CDR3 region has 15 residues. MiXCR, applied by TCRdb to the multiplex PCR reads, yields one record per CDR3 protein. The sample consists of fewer than 300,000 distinct CDR3 sequences, roughly 32% of them appearing once. A word on this clonotype: Its antigen is unidentified. At one boundary the junction diverges from the germline segment, which might be a read error.

This chain connects TRBV3-1 to TRBJ2-1, with D tentatively TRBD1 (5 bases). The sequenced sample consisted of axillary lymph node tissue. The TCR sequence derives from a female donor with breast cancer. Some clones in this sample may be carry-over from other donors' samples. The CDR3 sequence is CASSPSPPTDNEQLF. CDR3 nucleotides: TGCGCCAGCAGCCCTTCTCCGCCGACAGACAATGAGCAGCTCTTC.